The 25 T cell receptor beta chains in this list originate from one sample, sequenced in a study of blood T cells in healthy people across ages. Together with a sample-barcoded 5' primer, a J-beta primer mix was included in a second PCR lasting about 6 to 11 cycles. TCRdb re-derived calls from the 5' RACE reads in MiXCR, one entry per CDR3 protein. The sample yields hundreds of thousands of distinct CDR3 sequences, about 61% seen once. The sequencing sample was made of blood. These receptors were obtained from a man aged 35-49 years in good health.

As DNA, the CDR3 is TGTGCCAGCAGTTACTCAGGGTTTCGGCAGGTGCAGTACTTC. Its translation: CASSYSGFRQVQYF. The J gene is TRBJ2-7, the V gene TRBV6-2 or TRBV6-3; D remains unclear. Germline-derived CDR1 and CDR2 are MNHEY and SVGEGT. The CDR3 has 14 residues. The V end lost 0 bases, the J end lost 9 bases, and 15 bases lay between the germline ends.

The chain couples TRBV12-3 or TRBV12-4 to TRBJ1-1; 11 positions agree with TRBD1. The CDR3 totals 16 residues. The J segment lost 6 bases and the V segment lost 7 bases, leaving 13 bases of the junction unmatched. CDR3: CASNLGPGQGDAEAFF. CDR3 in DNA: TGTGCCAGCAACCTTGGGCCGGGACAGGGGGATGCTGAAGCTTTCTTT.

This clonotype has more than one count but fewer than ten. The rearrangement joins TRBV27 to TRBJ2-7; the match to TRBD1 covers 7 bases. This CDR3 spans 14 amino acids. Germline CDR1 and CDR2: MNHEY and SMNVEV (reference sequence). V lost 7 bases and J lost 6; bases outside the gene matches: 12. CDR3 sequence: CASTLPLDRAEQYF. Written as DNA, the CDR3 is TGTGCCAGCACCCTCCCTCTCGACAGGGCCGAGCAGTACTTC.

The genes are TRBV6-5 and TRBJ2-5; D unresolved. This CDR3 is 13 amino acids long. The germline gives CDR1 MNHEY, CDR2 SVGAGI. V lost 4 bases, J lost 0 bases, and 6 bases lay in between. The CDR3 DNA reads TGTGCCAGCAGTTCTGGGTACCAAGAGACCCAGTACTTC. Its translation is CASSSGYQETQYF.

This clonotype was recorded at least ten times. The chain is built from TRBV10-3 and TRBJ2-5; no reliable D call. This CDR3 contains 14 residues. Germline V lookup: CDR1 ENHRY, CDR2 SYGVKD. The V end lost 2 bases, the J end lost 6 bases, and 13 bases lay between the germline ends. CDR3 region: CAISEDQHLQTQYF. The CDR3 DNA sequence: TGTGCCATCAGTGAGGACCAGCATCTTCAGACCCAGTACTTC.

Points on this clonotype: At one boundary the junction diverges from the germline segment, which might be a read error. This chain links TRBV27 with TRBJ2-7; no reliable D call. CDR1 and CDR2 (germline): MNHEY, SMNVEV (reference sequence). The CDR3 loop spans 13 amino acids. Here the CDR3 reads CASSFGVTYGQYF. The CDR3 DNA follows: TGTGCCAGCAGTTTTGGGGTTACCTACGGGCAGTACTTC.

V and J are TRBV29-1 and TRBJ1-1, with D perhaps matching TRBD1 (5 bases). This CDR3 is built from 14 residues. V dropped 8 bases and J dropped 3 bases, with 19 bases sitting between them. Per germline, CDR1 SQVTM and CDR2 ANQGSEA. The CDR3 here is CSTRLRGRDTEAFF. The CDR3, as DNA: TGCAGCACACGACTAAGGGGACGGGACACTGAAGCTTTCTTT.

This clonotype has a handful of counts. The V call is TRBV28, the J call TRBJ1-5, with a possible D match to TRBD1 (5 bases). The germline V gene encodes CDR1 MDHEN and CDR2 SYDVKM. This CDR3 spans 13 amino acids. V dropped 8 bases and J dropped 7 bases, with 15 bases sitting between them. The CDR3 spells CASRGETNQPQHF. DNA for the CDR3: TGTGCCAGCCGGGGGGAGACCAACCAGCCCCAGCATTTT.

The chain combines TRBV4-2 with TRBJ2-1, with 11 bases aligning to TRBD1. The germline V gene has CDR1 LGHNA and CDR2 YNFKEQ. Trimming at V came to 6 bases and at J to 3 bases, leaving 4 bases not matched to a gene. This CDR3 contains 15 residues. The CDR3 DNA is TGTGCCAGCAGACCTGGGACAGGGGGCTACAATGAGCAGTTCTTC. This codes for CASRPGTGGYNEQFF.

The chain links TRBV4-2 to TRBJ2-3, with D perhaps matching TRBD2 (6 bases). CDR3 length equals 15 residues. Germline lookup yields CDR1 LGHNA and CDR2 YNFKEQ. Trimming left V 0 bases short and J 5 bases short, with 12 bases between. CDR3: CASSQESGVKDTQYF. CDR3 bases: TGTGCCAGCAGCCAAGAATCGGGAGTTAAAGATACGCAGTATTTT.

This clonotype was recorded a few times. The gene calls are TRBV20-1 and TRBJ2-6; D is uncertain. The CDR3 runs 13 residues. The V gene's germline CDR1 is DFQATT and CDR2 SNEGSKA (reference sequence). Trimming took off 6 bases at V and 0 bases at J, with 6 bases between the two ends. CDR3 sequence: CSAQISGANVLTF. CDR3 in DNA: TGCAGTGCCCAAATCTCTGGGGCCAACGTCCTGACTTTC.

The chain couples TRBV12-3 or TRBV12-4 to TRBJ1-1; maybe TRBD1 (5 bases). Trimming took off 5 bases at V and 3 bases at J, with 10 bases between the two ends. This CDR3 region has 13 residues. The CDR3 sequence: CASSVIGDTEAFF. The CDR3 DNA sequence: TGTGCCAGCAGTGTAATAGGGGACACTGAAGCTTTCTTT.

The gene calls are TRBV29-1 and TRBJ2-3; no clear D gene. Germline V CDR1 and CDR2: SQVTM, ANQGSEA. V lost 2 bases, J lost 5 bases, and 14 bases lay in between. The CDR3 runs 14 residues. CDR3 sequence: CSVESLVIGDTQYF. The CDR3 DNA reads as TGCAGCGTTGAAAGTCTAGTTATCGGAGATACGCAGTATTTT.

The chain couples TRBV7-9 to TRBJ1-2; TRBD1 agrees at 7 bases. This CDR3 is 16 amino acids long. Per the germline V gene, CDR1 is SEHNR and CDR2 is FQNEAQ (reference sequence). The V and J ends lost 4 bases and 6 bases, in that order; junction bases with no gene match: 14. The CDR3 DNA follows: TGTGCCAGCAGCTGGAGTTCAGGTCAGGGGGAAGATGGCTACACCTTC. It yields the protein CASSWSSGQGEDGYTF.

The chain combines TRBV7-2 with TRBJ2-7; 7 nucleotides match TRBD1. The CDR3 consists of 16 residues. V lost 3 bases, J lost 1 base, and 9 bases stayed unmatched. The germline V gene has CDR1 SGHTA and CDR2 FQGNSA. The CDR3 DNA is TGTGCCAGCAGCTTCGGAAATACAGGGGTTTCCTACGAGCAGTACTTC. It specifies CASSFGNTGVSYEQYF.

This clonotype showed up just a few times. The chain links TRBV12-3 or TRBV12-4 to TRBJ1-6; TRBD1 matches 8 bases. The junction had 10 bases not matched to a gene; V was cut back by 6 bases and J by 9 bases. The CDR3 consists of 15 residues. The CDR3 protein is CASRKTGGGISPLHF. The CDR3, as DNA: TGTGCCAGCAGGAAAACAGGGGGAGGAATTTCACCCCTCCACTTT.

The chain couples TRBV20-1 to TRBJ2-2, with TRBD1 matching over 8 bases. The CDR3 is made up of 16 amino acids. Germline assignment: CDR1 DFQATT and CDR2 SNEGSKA (reference sequence). After removal of 3 bases from V and 1 base from J, the junction contained 7 bases not matched to a gene. The CDR3 sequence is CSARTDRVRNTGELFF. CDR3 nucleotides: TGCAGTGCTAGGACGGACAGGGTCAGGAACACCGGGGAGCTGTTTTTT.

V gene TRBV3-1 combines with J gene TRBJ2-1; 8 bases fit TRBD2. Germline V lookup: CDR1 LGHDT, CDR2 YNNKEL (reference sequence). V was pared by 0 bases and J by 8 bases, with 9 bases of the junction left unmatched. The CDR3 consists of 16 residues. The CDR3 spells CASSQDTVAGLYEQFF. CDR3 DNA: TGTGCCAGCAGCCAAGATACGGTAGCGGGACTTTATGAGCAGTTCTTC.

J is TRBJ2-5 and V is TRBV7-2; 8 bases are shared with TRBD2. TRBJ2-7 matches the DNA end more closely, so the J call is doubtful. Per germline, CDR1 SGHTA and CDR2 FQGNSA. The CDR3 length is 16 residues. The CDR3 spells CASSLESGSVLREQYF. The CDR3, as DNA: TGTGCCAGCAGCTTAGAAAGCGGGAGCGTCCTACGCGAGCAGTACTTC.

The gene calls are TRBV29-1 and TRBJ2-1; TRBD2 agrees at 11 bases. The J call may be incorrect, as the DNA end agrees better with TRBJ2-7. Looked up from germline, CDR1 is SQVTM and CDR2 is ANQGSEA. The CDR3 runs to 17 residues. For the CDR3, the DNA is TGCAGCGTTGAACAAAGATCACTAGCGGGGGTCCACAATGAGCAGTACTTC. It is translated as CSVEQRSLAGVHNEQYF.

The chain uses TRBV14 and TRBJ1-2, with a weak D call TRBD1 (5 bases). The CDR3 extends over 16 amino acids. Germline lookup yields CDR1 SGHDN and CDR2 FVKESK. Between the trimmed V and J ends, which lost 0 bases and 4 bases, there was a span of 15 bases. The CDR3 nucleotides are TGTGCCAGCAGCCAAGAGTTGGCAGGGTGGGCCTATGGCTACACCTTC. It encodes CASSQELAGWAYGYTF.

CDR3 DNA: TGTGCCAGCAGCTTGGCCCGGGGGGCTGTTAGCTCTGGGGCCAACGTCCTGACTTTC. The encoded protein is CASSLARGAVSSGANVLTF. The chain has TRBV7-2 and TRBJ2-6; tentative D call: TRBD2 (7 bases). V was trimmed by 3 bases and J by 0 bases, leaving 18 bases between them. The CDR3 runs 19 residues. Germline loops: CDR1 SGHTA, CDR2 FQGNSA.

This chain joins TRBV18 and TRBJ2-5; no reliable D call. This CDR3 is built from 13 residues. Per the germline V gene, CDR1 is KGHSH and CDR2 is LQKENI. V lost 6 bases to trimming and J lost 2 bases, with 10 bases between them. In DNA form, the CDR3 reads TGTGCCAGCTCCACTATCCCGCAAGAGACCCAGTACTTC. Protein: CASSTIPQETQYF.

The chain recombines TRBV27 with TRBJ2-7, with D possibly being TRBD1 (7 bases). The CDR3 runs 16 residues. Germline lookup yields CDR1 MNHEY and CDR2 SMNVEV (reference sequence). Trimming left V 1 base short and J 0 bases short, with 13 bases between. CDR3 sequence (DNA): TGTGCCAGCAGTTTATACGGAGGGGACAGCTCCTACGAGCAGTACTTC. Translated, it gives CASSLYGGDSSYEQYF.

The CDR3 DNA follows: TGTGCCACCAGCAGAGATCGGCGGGGCGGCTATGGCTACACCTTC. Protein: CATSRDRRGGYGYTF. The genes are TRBV15 and TRBJ1-2; possibly TRBD1 for D (5 bases). V shed 0 bases and J shed 4 bases, with 12 bases lying between them. The CDR3 has 15 amino acids. Germline V gene data show CDR1 as LNHNV and CDR2 as YYDKDF (reference sequence).